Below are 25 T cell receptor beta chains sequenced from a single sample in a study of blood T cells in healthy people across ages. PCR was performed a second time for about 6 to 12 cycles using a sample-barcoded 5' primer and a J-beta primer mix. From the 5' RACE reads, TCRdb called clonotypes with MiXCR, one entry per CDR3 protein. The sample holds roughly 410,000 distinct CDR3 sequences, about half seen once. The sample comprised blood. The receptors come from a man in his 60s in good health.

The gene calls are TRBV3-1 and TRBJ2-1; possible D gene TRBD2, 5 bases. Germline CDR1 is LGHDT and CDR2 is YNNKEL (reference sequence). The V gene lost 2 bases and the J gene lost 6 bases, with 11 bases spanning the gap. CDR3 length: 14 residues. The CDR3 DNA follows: TGTGCCAGCAGCCAAAGGAGGTCTCCCAATGAGCAGTTCTTC. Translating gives CASSQRRSPNEQFF.

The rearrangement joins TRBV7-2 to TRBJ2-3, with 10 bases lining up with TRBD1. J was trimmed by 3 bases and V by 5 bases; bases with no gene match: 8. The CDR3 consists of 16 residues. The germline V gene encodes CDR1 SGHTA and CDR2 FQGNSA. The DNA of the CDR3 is TGTGCCAGCAGCGCAACGACAGGGGGCACGACAGATACGCAGTATTTT. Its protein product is CASSATTGGTTDTQYF.

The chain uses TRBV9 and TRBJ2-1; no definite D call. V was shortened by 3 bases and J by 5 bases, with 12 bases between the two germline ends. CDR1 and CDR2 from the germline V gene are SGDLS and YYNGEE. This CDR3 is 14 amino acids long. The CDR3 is CASSAAASHNEQFF. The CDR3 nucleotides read TGTGCCAGCAGCGCCGCGGCTAGTCACAATGAGCAGTTCTTC.

The chain's CDR3 is CATSDYATGYGYTF. The DNA for the CDR3 is TGTGCCACCAGTGACTACGCGACAGGGTACGGCTACACCTTC. The chain couples TRBV24-1 to TRBJ1-2, with 7 bases aligning to TRBD1. In germline, CDR1 is KGHDR, CDR2 SFDVKD. The CDR3 has 14 residues. J was trimmed by 8 bases and V by 4 bases; bases with no gene match: 9.

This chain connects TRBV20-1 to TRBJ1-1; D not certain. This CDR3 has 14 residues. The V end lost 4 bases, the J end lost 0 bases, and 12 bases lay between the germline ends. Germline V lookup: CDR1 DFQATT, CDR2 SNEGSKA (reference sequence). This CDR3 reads CSANQVQLNTEAFF. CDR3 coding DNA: TGCAGTGCTAATCAGGTACAGCTGAACACTGAAGCTTTCTTT.

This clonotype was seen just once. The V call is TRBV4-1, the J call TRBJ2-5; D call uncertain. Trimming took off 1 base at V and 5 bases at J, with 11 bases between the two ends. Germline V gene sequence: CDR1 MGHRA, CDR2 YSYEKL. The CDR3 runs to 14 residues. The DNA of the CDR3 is TGCGCCAGCAGCCAAGGGCAACTACTGGAGACCCAGTACTTC. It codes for CASSQGQLLETQYF.

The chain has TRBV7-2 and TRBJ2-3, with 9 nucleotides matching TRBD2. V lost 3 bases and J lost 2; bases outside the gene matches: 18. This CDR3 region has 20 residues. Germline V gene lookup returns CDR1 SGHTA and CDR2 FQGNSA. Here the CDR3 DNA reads TGTACCAGCAGCTTTTTAATCTCTAGCGGGCTAGCGGGACCCACAGATACGCAGTATTTT. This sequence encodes CTSSFLISSGLAGPTDTQYF.

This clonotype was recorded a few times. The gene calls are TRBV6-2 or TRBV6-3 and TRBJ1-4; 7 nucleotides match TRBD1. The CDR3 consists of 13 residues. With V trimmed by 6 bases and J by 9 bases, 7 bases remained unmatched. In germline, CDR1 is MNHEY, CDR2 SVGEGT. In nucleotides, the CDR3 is TGTGCCAGCAGCCCCGGGACAGAAAAAAAACTGTTTTTT. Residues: CASSPGTEKKLFF.

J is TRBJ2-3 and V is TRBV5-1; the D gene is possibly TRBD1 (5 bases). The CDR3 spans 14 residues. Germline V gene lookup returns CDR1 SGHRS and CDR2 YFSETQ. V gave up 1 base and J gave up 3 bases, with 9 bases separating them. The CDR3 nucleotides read TGCGCCAGCAGCTTGCAGGGTGTGACAGATACGCAGTATTTT. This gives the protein CASSLQGVTDTQYF.

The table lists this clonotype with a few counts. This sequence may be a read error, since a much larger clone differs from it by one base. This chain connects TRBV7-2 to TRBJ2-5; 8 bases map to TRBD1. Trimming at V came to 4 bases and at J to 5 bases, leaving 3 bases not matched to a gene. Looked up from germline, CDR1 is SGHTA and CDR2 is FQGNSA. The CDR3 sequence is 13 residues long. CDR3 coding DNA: TGTGCCAGCAGCTGCACAGGGGGGGAGACCCAGTACTTC. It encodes CASSCTGGETQYF.

CDR3: CASSLGLNTGELFF. The CDR3 DNA is TGTGCCAGCAGTCTCGGGCTGAACACCGGGGAGCTGTTTTTT. The chain combines TRBV25-1 with TRBJ2-2; D call uncertain. Germline V gene lookup returns CDR1 MGHDK and CDR2 SYGVNS. Trimming left V 5 bases short and J 1 base short, with 8 bases between. The length of the CDR3 is 14 residues.

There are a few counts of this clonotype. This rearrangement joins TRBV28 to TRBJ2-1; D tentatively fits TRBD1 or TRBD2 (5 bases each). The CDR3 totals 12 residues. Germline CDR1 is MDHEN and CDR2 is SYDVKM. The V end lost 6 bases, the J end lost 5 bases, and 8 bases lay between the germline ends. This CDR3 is CASSSGHNEQFF. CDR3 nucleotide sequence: TGTGCCAGCAGCTCGGGACACAATGAGCAGTTCTTC.

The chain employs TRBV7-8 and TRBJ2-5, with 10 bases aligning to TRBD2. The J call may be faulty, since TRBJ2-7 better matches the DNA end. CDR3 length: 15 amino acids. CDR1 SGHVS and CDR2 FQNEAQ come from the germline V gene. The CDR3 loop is CASSLGGLAPYEQYF. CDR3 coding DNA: TGTGCCAGCAGCTTAGGGGGACTAGCGCCCTACGAGCAGTACTTC.

The CDR3 reads CASSVVPAPLHF. The CDR3 bases are TGTGCCAGCAGTGTGGTTCCCGCACCCCTCCACTTT. The genes are TRBV12-3 or TRBV12-4 and TRBJ1-6; D gene ambiguous. CDR3 length equals 12 residues. Trimming shortened V by 5 bases and J by 11 bases, and 10 bases separated the two germline ends.

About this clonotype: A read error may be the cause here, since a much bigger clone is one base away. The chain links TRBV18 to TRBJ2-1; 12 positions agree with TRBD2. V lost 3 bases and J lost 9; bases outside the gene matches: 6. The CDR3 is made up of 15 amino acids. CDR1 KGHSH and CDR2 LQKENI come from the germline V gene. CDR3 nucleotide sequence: TGTGCCAGCTCACCTCGGACTAGCGGGAAGGCTGAGCAGTTCTTC. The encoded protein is CASSPRTSGKAEQFF.

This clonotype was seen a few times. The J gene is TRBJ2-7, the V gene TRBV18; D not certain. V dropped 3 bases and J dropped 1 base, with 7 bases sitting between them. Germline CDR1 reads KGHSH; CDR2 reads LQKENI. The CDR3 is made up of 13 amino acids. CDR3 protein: CASSPQASYEQYF. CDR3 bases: TGTGCCAGCTCACCTCAGGCGTCCTACGAGCAGTACTTC. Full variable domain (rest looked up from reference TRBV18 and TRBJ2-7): NAGVMQNPRHLVRRRGQEARLRCSPMKGHSHVYWYRQLPEEGLKFMVYLQKENIIDESGMPKERFSAEFPKEGPSILRIQQVVRGDSAAYFCASSPQASYEQYFGPGTRLTVT.

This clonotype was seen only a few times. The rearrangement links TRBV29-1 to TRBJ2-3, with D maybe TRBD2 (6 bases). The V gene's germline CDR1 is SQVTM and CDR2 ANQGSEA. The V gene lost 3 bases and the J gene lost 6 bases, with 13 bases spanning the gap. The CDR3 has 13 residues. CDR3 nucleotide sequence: TGCAGCGTTGATCCCAGTGGGGGGGATACGCAGTATTTT. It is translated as CSVDPSGGDTQYF.

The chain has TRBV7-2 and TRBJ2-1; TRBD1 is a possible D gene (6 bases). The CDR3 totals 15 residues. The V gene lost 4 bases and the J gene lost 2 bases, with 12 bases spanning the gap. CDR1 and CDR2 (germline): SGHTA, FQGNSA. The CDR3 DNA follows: TGTGCCAGCAGCTCCCCCGGACAGACCTACAATGAGCAGTTCTTC. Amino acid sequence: CASSSPGQTYNEQFF.

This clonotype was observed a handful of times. This CDR3 is CASSDRGRDGYTF. The DNA of the CDR3 is TGTGCCAGCAGTGACAGGGGGCGGGATGGCTACACCTTC. V gene TRBV25-1 combines with J gene TRBJ1-2; 8 nucleotides match TRBD1. Germline loops: CDR1 MGHDK, CDR2 SYGVNS. The CDR3 totals 13 residues. The junction had 3 bases not matched to a gene; V was cut back by 3 bases and J by 6 bases.

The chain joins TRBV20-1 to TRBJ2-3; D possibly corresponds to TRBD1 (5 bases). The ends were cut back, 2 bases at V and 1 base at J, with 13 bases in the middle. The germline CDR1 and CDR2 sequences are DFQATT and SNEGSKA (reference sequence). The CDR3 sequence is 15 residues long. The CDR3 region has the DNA TGCAGTGCTAGAACCTTAGGCAGGGGCACAGATACGCAGTATTTT. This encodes CSARTLGRGTDTQYF.

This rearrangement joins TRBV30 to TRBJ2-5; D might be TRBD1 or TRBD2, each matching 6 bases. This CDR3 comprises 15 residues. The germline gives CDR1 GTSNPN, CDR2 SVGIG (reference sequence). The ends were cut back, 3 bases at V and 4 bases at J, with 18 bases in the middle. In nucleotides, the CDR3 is TGTGCCTGGAGAGACCCTTTGAGGGGGGTAGAGACCCAGTACTTC. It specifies CAWRDPLRGVETQYF. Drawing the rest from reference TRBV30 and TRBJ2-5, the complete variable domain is SQTIHQWPATLVQPVGSPLSLECTVEGTSNPNLYWYRQAAGRGLQLLFYSVGIGQISSEVPQNLSASRPQDRQFILSSKKLLLSDSGFYLCAWRDPLRGVETQYFGPGTRLLVL.

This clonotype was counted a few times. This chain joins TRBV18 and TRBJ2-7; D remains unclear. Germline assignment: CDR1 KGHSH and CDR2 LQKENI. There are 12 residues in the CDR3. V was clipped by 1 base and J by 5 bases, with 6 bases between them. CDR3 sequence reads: CASSPRGNEQYF. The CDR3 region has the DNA TGTGCCAGCTCACCACGGGGAAACGAGCAGTACTTC. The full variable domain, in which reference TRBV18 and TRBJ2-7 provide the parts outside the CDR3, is NAGVMQNPRHLVRRRGQEARLRCSPMKGHSHVYWYRQLPEEGLKFMVYLQKENIIDESGMPKERFSAEFPKEGPSILRIQQVVRGDSAAYFCASSPRGNEQYFGPGTRLTVT.

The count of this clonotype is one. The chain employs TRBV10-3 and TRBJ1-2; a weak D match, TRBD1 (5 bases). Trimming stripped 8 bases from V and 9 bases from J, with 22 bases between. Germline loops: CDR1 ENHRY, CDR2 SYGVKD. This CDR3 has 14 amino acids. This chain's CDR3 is CAISRDGDSERYTF. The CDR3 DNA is TGTGCCATCTCCCGGGACGGCGACTCGGAGCGCTACACCTTC.

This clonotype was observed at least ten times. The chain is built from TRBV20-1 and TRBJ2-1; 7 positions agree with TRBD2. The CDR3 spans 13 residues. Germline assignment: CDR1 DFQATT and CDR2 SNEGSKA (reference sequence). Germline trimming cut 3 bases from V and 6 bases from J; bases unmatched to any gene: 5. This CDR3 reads CSASGTNFNEQFF. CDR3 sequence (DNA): TGCAGTGCTAGTGGGACTAACTTCAATGAGCAGTTCTTC.

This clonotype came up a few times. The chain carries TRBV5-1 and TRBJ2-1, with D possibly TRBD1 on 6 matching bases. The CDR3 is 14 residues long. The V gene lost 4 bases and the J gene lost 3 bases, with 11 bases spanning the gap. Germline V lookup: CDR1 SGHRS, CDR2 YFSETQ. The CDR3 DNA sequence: TGCGCCAGCAGCCCGGACAGCTTCTACAATGAGCAGTTCTTC. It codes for CASSPDSFYNEQFF.